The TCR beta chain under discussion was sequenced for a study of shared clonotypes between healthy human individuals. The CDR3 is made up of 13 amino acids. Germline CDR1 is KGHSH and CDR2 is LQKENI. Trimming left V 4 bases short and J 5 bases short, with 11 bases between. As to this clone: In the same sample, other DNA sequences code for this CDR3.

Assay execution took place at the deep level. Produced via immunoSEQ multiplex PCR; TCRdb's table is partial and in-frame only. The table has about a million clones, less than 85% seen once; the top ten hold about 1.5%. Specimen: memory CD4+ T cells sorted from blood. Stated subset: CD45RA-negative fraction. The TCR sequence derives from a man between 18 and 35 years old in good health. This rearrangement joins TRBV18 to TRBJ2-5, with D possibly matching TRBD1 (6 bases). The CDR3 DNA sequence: TGTGCCAGCTCACAGAACAGGGATGAGACCCAGTACTTC. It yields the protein CASSQNRDETQYF.